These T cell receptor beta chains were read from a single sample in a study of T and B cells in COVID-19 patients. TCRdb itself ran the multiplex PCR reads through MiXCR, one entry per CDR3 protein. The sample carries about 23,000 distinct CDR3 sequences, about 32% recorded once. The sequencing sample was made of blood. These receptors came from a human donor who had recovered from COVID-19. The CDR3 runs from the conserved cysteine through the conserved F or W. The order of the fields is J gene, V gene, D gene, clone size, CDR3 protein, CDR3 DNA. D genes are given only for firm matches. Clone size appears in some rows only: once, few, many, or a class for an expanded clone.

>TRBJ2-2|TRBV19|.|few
CASSMGGAGELFF
TGTGCCAGTAGTATGGGGGGCGCCGGGGAGCTGTTTTTT
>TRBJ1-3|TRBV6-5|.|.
CASSRTGQPASSGNTIYF
TGTGCCAGCAGCAGGACCGGACAGCCAGCTAGCTCTGGAAACACCATATATTTT
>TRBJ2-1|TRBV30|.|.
CAWSGAGVGGHNEQFF
TGTGCCTGGAGTGGGGCTGGAGTGGGGGGGCACAATGAGCAGTTCTTC
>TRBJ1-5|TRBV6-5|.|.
CASTMGSNQPQHF
TGTGCCAGCACGATGGGAAGCAATCAGCCCCAGCATTTT
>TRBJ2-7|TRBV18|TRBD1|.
CASSQRGQGNEQYF
TGTGCCAGCTCACAGAGGGGACAGGGGAACGAGCAGTACTTC
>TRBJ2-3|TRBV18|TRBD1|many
CASSPRDRGTDTQYF
TGTGCCAGCTCACCCCGGGACAGGGGTACAGATACGCAGTATTTT
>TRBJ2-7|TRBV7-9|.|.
CASTQAGTYSSYEQYF
TGTGCCAGTACCCAGGCAGGGACATACTCCTCCTACGAGCAGTACTTC
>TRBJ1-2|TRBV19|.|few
CASCRQSAYGYTF
TGTGCCAGTTGCCGCCAGAGTGCATATGGCTACACCTTC
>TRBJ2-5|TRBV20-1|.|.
CSASLKETQYF
TGCAGTGCTAGTCTCAAAGAGACCCAGTACTTC
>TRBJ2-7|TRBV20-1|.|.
CSARDRGGINEQYF
TGCAGTGCTAGAGATCGGGGTGGGATAAACGAGCAGTACTTC
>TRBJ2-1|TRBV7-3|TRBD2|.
CASSSGSGDSYNEQFF
TGTGCCAGCAGCTCAGGGAGCGGGGACTCCTACAATGAGCAGTTCTTC
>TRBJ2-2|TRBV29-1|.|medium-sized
CSVERHNTGELFF
TGCAGCGTTGAGAGACATAACACCGGGGAGCTGTTTTTT
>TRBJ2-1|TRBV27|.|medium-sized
CASSLGQWNEQFF
TGTGCCAGCAGTTTGGGACAATGGAATGAGCAGTTCTTC
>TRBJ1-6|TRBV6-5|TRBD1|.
CASRAPQGANSPLHF
TGTGCCAGCCGGGCCCCACAGGGGGCGAATTCACCCCTCCACTTT
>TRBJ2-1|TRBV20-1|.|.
CSWGLAGYNEQFF
TGCAGTTGGGGGCTAGCAGGTTACAATGAGCAGTTCTTC
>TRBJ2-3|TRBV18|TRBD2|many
CASSRTSGSASTDTQYF
TGTGCCAGCTCTCGGACTAGCGGTTCAGCTAGCACAGATACGCAGTATTTT
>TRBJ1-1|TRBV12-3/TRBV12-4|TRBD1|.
CASSFGQEGTEAFF
TGTGCCAGCAGTTTCGGACAGGAGGGCACTGAAGCTTTCTTT
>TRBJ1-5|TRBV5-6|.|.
CASSLGGANQPQHF
TGTGCCAGCAGCTTAGGCGGGGCTAATCAGCCCCAGCATTTT
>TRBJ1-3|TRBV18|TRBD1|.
CASSLQDRSAGNTIYF
TGTGCCAGCTCACTCCAGGACAGGTCCGCAGGAAACACCATATATTTT
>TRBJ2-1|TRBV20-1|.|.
CSATPSSYNEQFF
TGCAGTGCTACGCCGAGCTCCTACAATGAGCAGTTCTTC
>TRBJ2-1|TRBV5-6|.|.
CASSLYTGSYNEQFF
TGTGCCAGCAGCTTGTACACGGGGAGTTACAATGAGCAGTTCTTC
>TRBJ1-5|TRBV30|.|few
CAWSSTGNQPQHF
TGTGCCTGGTCCTCAACAGGGAATCAGCCCCAGCATTTT
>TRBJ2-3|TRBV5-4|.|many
CASSLSEGLSTDTQYF
TGTGCCAGCAGCTTGTCTGAAGGACTCAGCACAGATACGCAGTATTTT
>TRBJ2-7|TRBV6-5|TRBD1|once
CASSQDPRTGTNYEQYF
TGTGCCAGCAGCCAAGATCCCCGGACAGGGACAAACTACGAGCAGTACTTC
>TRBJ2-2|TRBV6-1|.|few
CASSVRQYGTGELFF
TGTGCCAGCAGTGTACGGCAGTATGGCACCGGGGAGCTGTTTTTT
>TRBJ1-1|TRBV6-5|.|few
CASSSYMNTEAFF
TGTGCCAGCAGCTCCTACATGAACACTGAAGCTTTCTTT
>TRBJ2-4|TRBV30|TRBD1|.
CAWRGGTKNIQYF
TGTGCCTGGAGAGGGGGCACCAAAAACATTCAGTACTTC
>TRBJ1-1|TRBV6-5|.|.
CASNPTFLNTEAFF
TGTGCCAGCAATCCGACATTTTTGAACACTGAAGCTTTCTTT
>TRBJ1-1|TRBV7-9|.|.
CASALGQNTEAFF
TGTGCCAGCGCGCTTGGACAGAACACTGAAGCTTTCTTT
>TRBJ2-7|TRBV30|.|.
CAWSVRATYEQYF
TGTGCCTGGAGTGTTCGGGCAACCTACGAGCAGTACTTC
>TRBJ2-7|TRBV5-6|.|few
CASSLASGTASYEQYF
TGTGCCAGCAGCTTGGCCAGTGGGACGGCCTCCTACGAGCAGTACTTC
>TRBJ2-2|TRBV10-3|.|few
CAISEGAGELFF
TGTGCCATCAGTGAGGGGGCCGGGGAGCTGTTTTTT
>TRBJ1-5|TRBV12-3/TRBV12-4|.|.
CASSLGWGSNQPQHF
TGTGCCAGCAGTTTGGGGTGGGGAAGCAATCAGCCCCAGCATTTT
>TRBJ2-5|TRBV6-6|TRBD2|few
CATSRGSGGQETQYF
TGTGCCACCTCCCGGGGTAGCGGGGGGCAAGAGACCCAGTACTTC
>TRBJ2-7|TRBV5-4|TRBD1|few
CASSLWGQPYEQYF
TGTGCCAGCAGCCTTTGGGGACAGCCCTACGAGCAGTACTTC
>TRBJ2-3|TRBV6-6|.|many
CASIGGSTDTQYF
TGTGCCAGCATCGGGGGTAGCACAGATACGCAGTATTTT
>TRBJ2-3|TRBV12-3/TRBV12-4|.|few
CASTQWEDTQYF
TGTGCCAGCACCCAGTGGGAAGATACGCAGTATTTT
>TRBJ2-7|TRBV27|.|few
CASSALGMWAEYEQYF
TGTGCCAGCAGTGCCCTAGGTATGTGGGCCGAATACGAGCAGTACTTC
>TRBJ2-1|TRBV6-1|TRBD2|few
CASLLAGGYNEQFF
TGTGCCAGCTTGCTAGCGGGAGGGTACAATGAGCAGTTCTTC
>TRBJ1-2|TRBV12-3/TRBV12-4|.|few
CASSLGFYDYGYTF
TGTGCCAGCAGTTTAGGATTCTATGACTATGGCTACACCTTC
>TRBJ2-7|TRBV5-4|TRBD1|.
CASSFPPGQGAYEQYF
TGTGCCAGCAGCTTCCCCCCAGGACAGGGGGCCTACGAGCAGTACTTC
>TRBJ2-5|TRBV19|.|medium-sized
CASSVAYGETQYF
TGTGCCAGTAGCGTCGCCTACGGAGAGACCCAGTACTTC